Listed below are T cell receptor beta chains from one sample, sequenced in a study of early T cells in non-severe SARS-CoV-2 infection. TCRdb re-analysed the 5' RACE reads in MiXCR, keeping a single row per CDR3 protein. The sample lists tens of thousands of distinct CDR3 sequences; around 12% were seen once. The specimen was whole blood. These receptors all come from an adult who was a healthcare worker with PCR-confirmed SARS-CoV-2 infection or an uninfected control (not recorded which). Each CDR3 is given with its conserved first and last residue. A D gene is named only where the DNA matches it firmly. For some rows the clone size is stated as once, few or many, or as a class when expanded; others skip it.

TRBJ2-7 17 TRBD2 few TRBV6-6 CASSYSEGGSRPYEQYF TGTGCCAGCAGTTACTCGGAGGGCGGGAGTAGGCCCTACGAGCAGTACTTC
TRBJ1-1 14 . . TRBV14 CASSRRGWGTEAFF TGTGCCAGCAGCCGAAGAGGTTGGGGCACTGAAGCTTTCTTT
TRBJ1-1 16 . many TRBV10-2 CASSESIGSSNTEAFF TGCGCCAGCAGTGAGTCGATTGGCAGCTCGAACACTGAAGCTTTCTTT
TRBJ1-5 14 . many TRBV3-1 CASSLSGSNQPQHF TGTGCCAGCAGCCTCTCGGGGAGCAATCAGCCCCAGCATTTT
TRBJ1-1 15 . . TRBV28 CASSGEGTPIAEAFF TGTGCCAGCAGTGGTGAAGGAACTCCAATCGCTGAAGCTTTCTTT
TRBJ2-1 15 TRBD2 . TRBV5-1 CASSPSGSSYNEQFF TGCGCCAGCAGCCCTAGCGGGAGCTCCTACAATGAGCAGTTCTTC
TRBJ2-7 12 TRBD2 many TRBV20-1 CSAPRSGGEQYF TGCAGTGCTCCACGTTCGGGAGGGGAGCAGTACTTC
TRBJ2-7 14 . many TRBV27 CASSFRLRPYEQYF TGTGCCAGCAGTTTCCGTCTCCGGCCGTACGAGCAGTACTTC
TRBJ1-6 15 TRBD1 few TRBV7-3 CASSSTGTYNSPLHF TGTGCCAGCAGCTCGACAGGGACCTATAATTCACCCCTCCACTTT
TRBJ1-6 13 . many TRBV6-6 CASNQGITSPLHF TGTGCCAGCAACCAGGGAATAACTTCACCCCTCCACTTT
TRBJ2-3 16 . few TRBV27 CASSFGVGAPRDTQYF TGTGCCAGCAGTTTTGGCGTGGGGGCCCCAAGGGATACGCAGTATTTT
TRBJ2-4 14 . few TRBV28 CASTDFLAKNIQYF TGTGCCAGCACTGACTTCTTAGCCAAAAACATTCAGTACTTC
TRBJ2-4 11 . few TRBV30 CAWISKNIQYF TGTGCCTGGATAAGCAAAAACATTCAGTACTTC
TRBJ2-1 16 . many TRBV6-2/TRBV6-3 CASTDYMSTLVNEQFF TGTGCCAGCACCGATTATATGTCTACCCTCGTCAATGAGCAGTTCTTC
TRBJ1-3 15 TRBD1 few TRBV11-2 CASSPTGYFGNTIYF TGTGCCAGCAGCCCGACAGGGTACTTTGGAAACACCATATATTTT
TRBJ2-7 13 . . TRBV30 CAWSRTAGYEQYF TGTGCCTGGAGTAGAACAGCGGGCTACGAGCAGTACTTC
TRBJ2-2 16 . few TRBV10-3 CAISRDRTINTGELFF TGTGCCATCAGCAGAGACAGGACTATTAACACCGGGGAGCTGTTTTTT
TRBJ2-7 14 . many TRBV6-2/TRBV6-3 CASSFRLVGYEQYF TGTGCCAGCAGTTTCCGGCTAGTGGGCTACGAGCAGTACTTC
TRBJ1-2 12 . . TRBV2 CASTLERTGYTF TGTGCCAGCACCCTTGAAAGGACTGGCTACACCTTC
TRBJ1-6 12 . . TRBV27 CASSLEGGPLHF TGTGCCAGCAGTTTAGAGGGAGGACCCCTCCACTTT
TRBJ2-2 15 TRBD2 . TRBV7-2 CASSFSGRVTGELFF TGTGCCAGCAGCTTTAGCGGGAGGGTAACCGGGGAGCTGTTTTTT
TRBJ1-4 12 . . TRBV20-1 CSAVRTNEKLFF TGCAGCGCCGTGCGGACTAATGAAAAACTGTTTTTT
TRBJ2-7 15 TRBD2 . TRBV7-2 CASSLRAAGEDEQYF TGTGCCAGCAGCTTAAGGGCGGCGGGGGAGGACGAGCAGTACTTC
TRBJ2-3 13 . few TRBV2 CASNLASTDTQYF TGTGCCAGCAATCTAGCTAGCACAGATACGCAGTATTTT
TRBJ2-7 13 . many TRBV27 CASSRGTVYEQYF TGTGCCAGCAGTCGCGGGACTGTCTACGAGCAGTACTTC
TRBJ2-2 18 TRBD2 few TRBV7-3 CASSSPRGLAGGSGELFF TGTGCCAGCAGCTCACCACGAGGACTAGCGGGAGGGTCCGGGGAGCTGTTTTTT
TRBJ1-1 14 . many TRBV20-1 CSAREARRRSEAFF TGCAGTGCTAGAGAAGCCCGCAGGCGATCCGAAGCTTTCTTT
TRBJ1-4 14 . . TRBV6-5 CASRPSSTNEKLFF TGTGCCAGCAGACCTTCAAGCACTAATGAAAAACTGTTTTTT
TRBJ2-7 13 . . TRBV4-1 CASSQERVREQYF TGCGCCAGCAGCCAAGAGCGAGTTCGCGAGCAGTACTTC
TRBJ2-1 14 . . TRBV19 CASSPRGPYNEQFF TGTGCCAGTAGTCCGCGGGGGCCCTACAATGAGCAGTTCTTC
TRBJ2-1 14 TRBD2 many TRBV28 CASKTSGTYNEQFF TGTGCCAGCAAGACTAGCGGGACGTACAATGAGCAGTTCTTC
TRBJ1-1 13 . many TRBV29-1 CSVDLAGSTEAFF TGCAGCGTTGATCTGGCCGGGAGCACTGAAGCTTTCTTT
TRBJ1-1 13 TRBD1 . TRBV28 CASSLQGGTEAFF TGTGCCAGCAGTTTACAGGGGGGTACTGAAGCTTTCTTT
TRBJ1-6 15 . . TRBV4-1 CASSQDLGYNSPLHF TGCGCCAGCAGCCAAGACCTAGGATATAATTCACCCCTCCACTTT
TRBJ2-3 13 . . TRBV7-6 CASSLAVTDTQYF TGTGCCAGCAGCTTAGCGGTTACAGATACGCAGTATTTT
TRBJ1-4 13 . many TRBV20-1 CSAGEGANEKLFF TGCAGTGCTGGGGAGGGGGCTAATGAAAAACTGTTTTTT
TRBJ2-7 16 . . TRBV10-3 CAISDPFGQTTYEQYF TGTGCCATCAGTGACCCCTTCGGACAGACCACCTACGAGCAGTACTTC
TRBJ2-3 13 . many TRBV2 CASSVQGRDTQYF TGTGCCAGCAGTGTGCAGGGGAGAGATACGCAGTATTTT